Following are 27 T cell receptor beta chains from one sample sequenced in a study of T cells in Graves' hyperthyroidism and ophthalmopathy. TCR beta CDR3 region amplification was performed from RNA transcripts. Using the HTBI primer set, a first-round RT-PCR was run on the TCR CDR3. MiXCR was run by TCRdb on the multiplex PCR reads, yielding one entry per CDR3 protein. The sample lists hundreds of thousands of distinct CDR3 sequences; roughly 37% were seen once. The sample comprised blood. These receptors all come from a man between 18 and 29 years old with Graves' hyperthyroidism.

The chain employs TRBV14 and TRBJ1-1, with 7 positions matching TRBD1. The CDR3 spans 15 residues. From germline, CDR1 is SGHDN and CDR2 FVKESK. V lost 4 bases, J lost 7 bases, and 12 bases stayed unmatched. For the CDR3, the DNA is TGTGCCAGCAGCCCGAGGGACAGCCAAGTAAATGAAGCTTTCTTT. It translates to CASSPRDSQVNEAFF.

The genes are TRBV7-9 and TRBJ1-2, with 8 nucleotides matching TRBD1. V dropped 3 bases and J dropped 7; count of bases not matched to a gene: 7. The CDR3 length is 14 residues. Germline CDR1 and CDR2: SEHNR and FQNEAQ (reference sequence). The CDR3 loop is CASSLETGDTGYTF. As DNA, the CDR3 is TGTGCCAGCAGCTTGGAGACAGGGGACACTGGCTACACCTTC.

The chain joins TRBV4-1 to TRBJ1-1; possibly TRBD1 for D (5 bases). The germline V and J ends were trimmed by 1 base and 6 bases, with 24 bases remaining between them. From germline, CDR1 is MGHRA and CDR2 YSYEKL. The CDR3 sequence is 18 residues long. CDR3 in amino acids: CASSQGIVMGTEGPEAFF. CDR3 nucleotides: TGCGCCAGCAGCCAAGGGATCGTGATGGGGACCGAGGGGCCTGAAGCTTTCTTT.

CDR3 DNA sequence: TGTGCCAGCAGTTTGGCAGGGATTAACACTGAAGCTTTCTTT. Translated, it gives CASSLAGINTEAFF. V usage is TRBV12-3 or TRBV12-4 and J usage is TRBJ1-1, with a weak D call TRBD1 (5 bases). The germline V and J ends were trimmed by 3 bases and 2 bases, with 10 bases remaining between them. The CDR3 has 14 residues.

To note about this clonotype: A much larger clone differs from this one at a single base, so this may be a read error. The CDR3 carries no conserved terminal phenylalanine or tryptophan, so it likely arises from a read error. The rearrangement joins TRBV9 to TRBJ2-5; tentative D call: TRBD2 (6 bases). Near its end, the DNA agrees better with TRBJ2-7, so the J call may be wrong. In germline, CDR1 is SGDLS, CDR2 YYNGEE. This CDR3 contains 14 residues. Written as DNA, the CDR3 is TGTGCCAGCAGCGGGAGGGACGGTCCCTACGAGCAGTACTTG. Residues: CASSGRDGPYEQYL.

With regard to this clonotype: One junction end disagrees with the germline gene, perhaps due to a read error. The rearrangement uses TRBV2 and TRBJ2-7; 9 positions agree with TRBD1. Per the germline V gene, CDR1 is SNHLY and CDR2 is FYNNEI. This CDR3 has 15 amino acids. The CDR3 nucleotides are TGTGCCAGCAGCGAAGTGGGACAGGGCCCCTACGAGCAGTACTTC. This translates into CASSEVGQGPYEQYF.

This chain joins TRBV12-3 or TRBV12-4 and TRBJ1-5; no clear D. The CDR3 contains 13 residues. V was cut by 4 bases and J by 1 base, with 5 bases left in between. CDR3 sequence reads: CASSSPSNQPQHF. CDR3 sequence (DNA): TGTGCCAGCAGTTCCCCCAGCAATCAGCCCCAGCATTTT.

The J gene is TRBJ2-5, the V gene TRBV5-1, with 8 positions matching TRBD2. The CDR3 is made up of 14 amino acids. The V gene's germline CDR1 is SGHRS and CDR2 YFSETQ. J was trimmed by 5 bases and V by 4 bases; bases with no gene match: 7. The CDR3 nucleotides read TGCGCCAGCAGCCCTATAGCGGGATTGGAGACCCAGTACTTC. Residues: CASSPIAGLETQYF.

In the case of this clonotype: A much larger clone differs by one base, so this may be a read error. J is TRBJ2-7 and V is TRBV10-3, with D uncertain. The CDR3 is 14 amino acids. Germline CDR1 reads ENHRY; CDR2 reads SYGVKD. The CDR3 reads CAISGGPSGYAQYF. The CDR3 DNA is TGTGCCATCAGTGGGGGTCCGTCGGGCTACGCGCAGTACTTC.

This clonotype was observed at least ten times. This sequence joins TRBV20-1 and TRBJ2-5; the D is unclear. The ends were cut back, 6 bases at V and 9 bases at J, with 20 bases in the middle. Germline loops: CDR1 DFQATT, CDR2 SNEGSKA (reference sequence). The CDR3 runs 13 residues. The CDR3 protein is CSAHPRTISAQYF. The DNA of the CDR3 is TGCAGTGCCCACCCCCGGACCATTTCGGCCCAGTACTTC.

Here the CDR3 DNA reads TGTGCCAGCAACCCCCGGGACTCTAATGGCTACACCTTC. Translated, it gives CASNPRDSNGYTF. The gene calls are TRBV7-9 and TRBJ1-2, with D possibly TRBD1 on 5 matching bases. V lost 7 bases to trimming and J lost 6 bases, with 15 bases between them. The CDR3 runs to 13 residues. Germline CDR1 reads SEHNR; CDR2 reads FQNEAQ (reference sequence).

This chain connects TRBV19 to TRBJ2-7; D gene uncertain. V was pared by 3 bases and J by 1 base, with 10 bases between. The germline CDR1 and CDR2 sequences are LNHDA and SQIVND (reference sequence). CDR3 length: 14 residues. The CDR3, as DNA: TGTGCCAGTAGTATTCTCGACGGGTCCTACGAGCAGTACTTC. It translates to CASSILDGSYEQYF.

This clonotype was observed many times. V and J are TRBV7-9 and TRBJ1-1; no firm D call. V lost 5 bases and J lost 4, with 8 bases in between. The germline V gene has CDR1 SEHNR and CDR2 FQNEAQ (reference sequence). This CDR3 is built from 12 residues. CDR3 nucleotides: TGTGCCAGCAGCCCCCCCAGCACTGAAGCTTTCTTT. It is translated as CASSPPSTEAFF.

V and J are TRBV6-5 and TRBJ1-2; TRBD1 is a possible D gene (6 bases). Between the trimmed V and J ends, which lost 0 bases and 4 bases, there was a span of 12 bases. Per germline, CDR1 MNHEY and CDR2 SVGAGI. This CDR3 is 15 amino acids long. The CDR3 nucleotides are TGTGCCAGCAGTTACTCGGCCGGACAGATCTATGGCTACACCTTC. Protein: CASSYSAGQIYGYTF.

There are a few counts of this clonotype. The rearrangement links TRBV7-8 to TRBJ2-7; TRBD1 aligns across 9 bases. This CDR3 has 15 amino acids. The trim removed 5 bases at V and 3 bases at J, leaving 8 bases unmatched. Germline V CDR1 and CDR2: SGHVS, FQNEAQ. The CDR3 coding sequence is TGTGCCAGCAGCATTAGCCGGGACAGGGACTACGAGCAGTACTTC. Amino acids: CASSISRDRDYEQYF.

This chain links TRBV2 with TRBJ2-7; D uncertain. The CDR3 extends over 12 amino acids. The V end was cut by 10 bases, the J end by 2 bases, with 12 bases between. Germline V gives CDR1 SNHLY, CDR2 FYNNEI. The DNA of the CDR3 is TGTGCCATCAAGACCGAACCCTACGAGCAGTACTTC. Translated, it gives CAIKTEPYEQYF.

This clonotype was picked up many times. The chain carries TRBV9 and TRBJ1-2; 9 bases are shared with TRBD1. Unmatched junction bases numbered 9, after V lost 4 bases and J lost 8 bases. Germline CDR1 SGDLS, CDR2 YYNGEE. The CDR3 is 14 amino acids. The CDR3 here is CASSTHGTGTGYTF. The CDR3 DNA reads as TGTGCCAGCAGCACCCACGGGACAGGGACCGGCTACACCTTC. The complete variable domain, with remaining parts taken from reference TRBV9 and TRBJ1-2, reads DSGVTQTPKHLITATGQRVTLRCSPRSGDLSVYWYQQSLDQGLQFLIQYYNGEERAKGNILERFSAQQFPDLHSELNLSSLELGDSALYFCASSTHGTGTGYTFGSGTRLTVV.

This sequence joins TRBV7-3 and TRBJ1-1; 7 bases line up with TRBD1. J lost 3 bases, V lost 2 bases, and 9 bases had no gene match. The CDR3 contains 16 residues. CDR1 and CDR2 from the germline V gene are SGHTA and FQGTGA. DNA for the CDR3: TGTGCCAGCAGCTTATTCCGACAGGGTGGGGACACTGAAGCTTTCTTT. Translating gives CASSLFRQGGDTEAFF.

This clonotype was recorded many times. The V and J genes are TRBV2 and TRBJ2-7; 7 bases are a match to TRBD2. V lost 4 bases, J lost 5 bases, and 8 bases stayed unmatched. The CDR3 length is 14 residues. In germline, CDR1 is SNHLY, CDR2 FYNNEI. CDR3: CASSVGGSLNEQYF. The CDR3 region has the DNA TGTGCCAGCAGTGTGGGCGGGAGTCTGAACGAGCAGTACTTC.

This clonotype came up a few times. The chain recombines TRBV5-1 with TRBJ2-7, with a tentative D call TRBD2 (6 bases). The CDR3 length is 16 residues. Germline CDR1 SGHRS, CDR2 YFSETQ. With 0 bases removed from V and 3 bases from J, the gap between germline ends came to 16 bases. The CDR3 DNA is TGCGCCAGCAGCTTGGTCGGGCTAGCGAGCAACTACGAGCAGTACTTC. The encoded protein is CASSLVGLASNYEQYF.

This clonotype was seen only a few times. The chain recombines TRBV11-3 with TRBJ1-4, with 7 bases identical to TRBD1. V trimming: 5 bases; J trimming: 0 bases; junction bases outside the gene matches: 6. The CDR3 has 16 amino acids. CDR1 is SGHNT and CDR2 is YENEEA in the germline V gene. CDR3 DNA: TGTGCCAGCAGCCTGGACAGGTCGGCAACTAATGAAAAACTGTTTTTT. As protein: CASSLDRSATNEKLFF.

V usage is TRBV29-1 and J usage is TRBJ2-5; 8 bases agree with TRBD1. V gave up 3 bases and J gave up 5 bases; unmatched junction bases: 5. The CDR3 has 13 amino acids. Per the germline V gene, CDR1 is SQVTM and CDR2 is ANQGSEA. The CDR3 protein is CSVDGRGLETQYF. DNA of the CDR3: TGCAGCGTTGATGGCAGGGGGCTGGAGACCCAGTACTTC.

The chain couples TRBV2 to TRBJ1-4, with TRBD1 matching 7 bases. The CDR3 has 14 amino acids. Germline-derived CDR1 and CDR2 are SNHLY and FYNNEI. V was pared by 5 bases and J by 5 bases, with 5 bases of the junction left unmatched. The CDR3 spells CASSYHRGNEKLFF. In DNA, the CDR3 is TGTGCCAGCAGTTACCACAGGGGAAATGAAAAACTGTTTTTT.

The J gene is TRBJ2-7, the V gene TRBV7-3; possibly TRBD1 or TRBD2 for D (5 bases each). This CDR3 is 14 amino acids long. Germline V gene sequence: CDR1 SGHTA, CDR2 FQGTGA. The V end was cut by 6 bases, the J end by 8 bases, with 20 bases between. CDR3 in DNA: TGTGCCAGCAGTGTTCCCCGGGACCCCCCCCAGCAGTACTTC. It yields the protein CASSVPRDPPQQYF.

This clonotype showed up just a few times. This rearrangement joins TRBV4-2 to TRBJ1-6, with TRBD1 identical over 8 bases. J was trimmed by 3 bases and V by 6 bases; bases with no gene match: 1. The CDR3 totals 14 residues. The germline V gene encodes CDR1 LGHNA and CDR2 YNFKEQ. The CDR3 DNA is TGTGCCAGCAGAACAGGGGGCTATAATTCACCCCTCCACTTT. Protein: CASRTGGYNSPLHF.

This clonotype has at least ten counts. This chain uses TRBV20-1 with TRBJ1-5, with D uncertain. V lost 5 bases and J lost 0, with 8 bases in between. The CDR3 length is 13 residues. Germline CDR1 reads DFQATT; CDR2 reads SNEGSKA (reference sequence). CDR3: CSADKYSNQPQHF. CDR3 sequence (DNA): TGCAGTGCTGATAAGTATAGCAATCAGCCCCAGCATTTT.

The V call is TRBV7-2, the J call TRBJ2-5; the D call may be TRBD1 or TRBD2 (5 bases each). This CDR3 has 14 residues. V shed 1 base and J shed 5 bases, with 11 bases lying between them. Germline V gene lookup returns CDR1 SGHTA and CDR2 FQGNSA. CDR3 nucleotide sequence: TGTGCCAGCAGCTTAGGGGGGATGGCGGAGACCCAGTACTTC. Its protein is CASSLGGMAETQYF. Based on the CDR3 plus reference TRBV7-2 and TRBJ2-5, the full variable domain is GAGVSQSPSNKVTEKGKDVELRCDPISGHTALYWYRQSLGQGLEFLIYFQGNSAPDKSGLPSDRFSAERTGGSVSTLTIQRTQQEDSAVYLCASSLGGMAETQYFGPGTRLLVL.